This section outlines one TCR beta chain sequence together with its context. This record comes from a study of blood T cell repertoires in COVID-19. In germline, CDR1 is LNHDA, CDR2 SQIVND (reference sequence). The V end was cut by 3 bases, the J end by 2 bases, with 15 bases between. There are 16 residues in the CDR3. The assay was immunoSEQ multiplex PCR, and TCRdb's table has in-frame clones only and misses some. The sample includes around 130,000 clones, roughly 86% of them seen just once. The J gene is TRBJ2-3, the V gene TRBV19, with D tentatively TRBD2 (5 bases). Sequenced sample: peripheral blood. This sequence originates from a human donor in a cohort sampled during active COVID-19. CDR3 amino acids: CASSMSVGVSTDTQYF. The DNA of the CDR3 is TGTGCCAGTAGTATGAGTGTGGGAGTTTCCACAGATACGCAGTATTTT.